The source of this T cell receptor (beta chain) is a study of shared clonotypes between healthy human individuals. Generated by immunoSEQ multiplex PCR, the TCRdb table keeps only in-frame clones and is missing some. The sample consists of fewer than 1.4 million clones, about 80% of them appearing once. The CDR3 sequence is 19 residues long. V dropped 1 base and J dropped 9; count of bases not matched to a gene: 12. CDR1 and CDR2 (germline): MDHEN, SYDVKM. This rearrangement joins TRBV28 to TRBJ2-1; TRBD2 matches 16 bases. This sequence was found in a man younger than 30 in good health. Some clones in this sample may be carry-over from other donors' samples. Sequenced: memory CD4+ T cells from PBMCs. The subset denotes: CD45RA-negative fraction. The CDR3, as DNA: TGTGCCAGCAGTTTATACCCGGGACTAGCGGGAGGGCCCCCGGCTGAGCAGTTCTTC. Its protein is CASSLYPGLAGGPPAEQFF.